The 5 T cell receptor beta chains below come from one sample, sequenced in a study of human T cells and chemical hapten exposure (dated by TCRdb to the early 2020s). Library preparation was by RACE. The data were produced on a NextSeq 500. The public reads were run again by TCRdb, first through fastp at Q25 and then through MiXCR, and only productive beta chains were kept. When rows share a CDR3 protein, they turn into one entry using the most common DNA and genes. The sample table holds approximately 100,000 distinct CDR3 sequences, of which about a tenth were seen once. The ten largest clones represent approximately 2.8% of the sample. The time point label on this specimen signifies: patch test 2, 6 weeks after DPC sensitization. In the paper's terms, the treatment or condition label means: therapeutic diphenylcyclopropenone sensitization with weekly scalp DPC. Here the sequenced sample was whole blood, taken in connection with sensitization to the hapten diphenylcyclopropenone (DPC). All receptors come from a woman aged 35 to 49 with alopecia areata. Some clones in this sample may be carry-over from other donors' samples.

This sequence joins TRBV4-1 and TRBJ2-1, with D tentatively TRBD1 (6 bases). This CDR3 region has 13 residues. V lost 4 bases and J lost 8, with 12 bases in between. Germline CDR1 reads MGHRA; CDR2 reads YSYEKL. CDR3 DNA sequence: TGCGCCAGCAGCCGAACAGGGATGGATGAGCAGTTCTTC. Its translation: CASSRTGMDEQFF.

This clonotype showed up just a few times. The chain carries TRBV13 and TRBJ2-2, with a possible D match to TRBD1 (6 bases). The CDR3 is 17 residues long. In germline, CDR1 is PRHDT, CDR2 FYEKMQ (reference sequence). Trimming stripped 3 bases from V and 3 bases from J, with 17 bases between. The CDR3 here is CASSFPLGAGDTGELFF. The CDR3 DNA reads as TGTGCCAGCAGCTTTCCACTTGGGGCAGGGGACACCGGGGAGCTGTTTTTT.

This clonotype was detected a few times. V is TRBV7-9 and J is TRBJ2-3; TRBD1 matches 8 bases. The J segment lost 0 bases and the V segment lost 3 bases, leaving 5 bases of the junction unmatched. The germline gives CDR1 SEHNR, CDR2 FQNEAQ (reference sequence). The CDR3 is 16 amino acids. The CDR3 region has the DNA TGTGCCAGCAGCTTCGGACAGGGTGGGAGCACAGATACGCAGTATTTT. Its translation: CASSFGQGGSTDTQYF.

The chain uses TRBV7-2 and TRBJ2-5; 15 bases map to TRBD2. The CDR3 consists of 18 residues. Germline CDR1 is SGHTA and CDR2 is FQGNSA. Germline trimming cut 5 bases from V and 6 bases from J; bases unmatched to any gene: 13. As DNA, the CDR3 is TGTGCCAGCAGCCCCGCACCGGGACTAGCGGGGGGAGGGAAGACCCAGTACTTC. This encodes CASSPAPGLAGGGKTQYF. The full variable domain, its missing parts supplied by reference TRBV7-2 and TRBJ2-5, is GAGVSQSPSNKVTEKGKDVELRCDPISGHTALYWYRQSLGQGLEFLIYFQGNSAPDKSGLPSDRFSAERTGGSVSTLTIQRTQQEDSAVYLCASSPAPGLAGGGKTQYFGPGTRLLVL.

This clonotype was recorded many times. The gene calls are TRBV29-1 and TRBJ1-5; D might be TRBD1 (5 bases). Trimming took off 3 bases at V and 4 bases at J, with 13 bases between the two ends. This CDR3 has 14 amino acids. Germline assignment: CDR1 SQVTM and CDR2 ANQGSEA. The CDR3 DNA follows: TGCAGCGTTGATCGTCCAGGGCCAAATCAGCCCCAGCATTTT. Amino acids: CSVDRPGPNQPQHF.